The source of this T cell receptor beta chain is a study of response to subunit inactivated influenza vaccine. About this clonotype itself: Its antigen is as yet unknown.

V shed 4 bases, J shed 0 bases, and the junction held 3 bases outside the gene matches. Germline-derived CDR1 and CDR2 are MGHRA and YSYEKL. CDR3 length equals 16 residues. TCRdb fed the RT-PCR reads into MiXCR, producing one record per CDR3 protein. The data hold 500,000 or so distinct CDR3 sequences, with 16% observed a single time. Findings of the study overall: Authors proposed each seasonal influenza vaccination draws in few new T cells.

Material: CD4+ T cells sorted from PBMCs, obtained approximately 25 months after vaccination. This clonotype was obtained from a man aged 50-75 years who received an inactivated influenza vaccine. The chain carries TRBV4-1 and TRBJ2-3; 11 nucleotides agree with TRBD2. DNA for the CDR3: TGCGCCAGCAGCCCGGGACTAGCGGTCAGCACAGATACGCAGTATTTT. Translation: CASSPGLAVSTDTQYF.